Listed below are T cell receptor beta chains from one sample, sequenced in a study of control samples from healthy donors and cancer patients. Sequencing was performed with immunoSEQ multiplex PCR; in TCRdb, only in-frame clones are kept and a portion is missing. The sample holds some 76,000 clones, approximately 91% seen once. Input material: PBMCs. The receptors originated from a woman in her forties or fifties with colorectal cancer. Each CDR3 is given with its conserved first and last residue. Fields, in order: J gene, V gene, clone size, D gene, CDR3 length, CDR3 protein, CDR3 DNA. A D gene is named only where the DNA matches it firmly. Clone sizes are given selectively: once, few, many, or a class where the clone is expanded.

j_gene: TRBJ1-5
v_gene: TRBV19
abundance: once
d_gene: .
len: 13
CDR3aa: CASSIGVYQPQHF
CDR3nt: TGTGCCAGTAGTATTGGAGTATATCAGCCCCAGCATTTT

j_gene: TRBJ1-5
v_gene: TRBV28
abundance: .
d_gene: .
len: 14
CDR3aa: CASSRGGSDQPQHF
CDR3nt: TGTGCCAGCAGTCGGGGGGGAAGTGATCAGCCCCAGCATTTT

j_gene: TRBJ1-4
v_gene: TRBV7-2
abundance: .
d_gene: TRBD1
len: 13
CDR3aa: CASSRQGWVELFF
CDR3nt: TGTGCCAGCAGTCGACAGGGATGGGTAGAACTGTTTTTT

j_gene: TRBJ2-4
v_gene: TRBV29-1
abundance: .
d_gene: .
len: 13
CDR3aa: CSVHQTDKNIQYF
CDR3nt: TGCAGCGTCCACCAGACAGACAAAAACATTCAGTACTTC

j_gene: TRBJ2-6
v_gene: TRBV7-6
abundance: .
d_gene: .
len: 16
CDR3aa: CASSLASPTGANVLTF
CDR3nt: TGTGCCAGCAGCTTAGCGTCACCCACTGGGGCCAACGTCCTGACTTTC

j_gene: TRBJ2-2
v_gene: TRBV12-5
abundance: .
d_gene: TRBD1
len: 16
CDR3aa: CASGWTGEANTGELFF
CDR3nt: TGTGCTAGTGGTTGGACAGGGGAGGCGAACACCGGGGAGCTGTTTTTT

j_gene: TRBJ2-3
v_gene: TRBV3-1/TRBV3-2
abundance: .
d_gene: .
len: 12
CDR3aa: CASSRPTDTQYF
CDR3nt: TGTGCCAGCAGCCGACCCACAGATACGCAGTATTTT

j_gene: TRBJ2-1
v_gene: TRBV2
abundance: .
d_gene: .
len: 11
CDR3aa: CASSVRGEQFF
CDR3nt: TGTGCCAGCAGTGTTCGGGGTGAGCAGTTCTTC

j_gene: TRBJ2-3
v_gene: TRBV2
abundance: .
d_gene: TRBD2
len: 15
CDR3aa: CASSGASGGPDTQYF
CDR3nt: TGTGCCAGCAGTGGGGCTAGCGGGGGCCCAGATACGCAGTATTTT

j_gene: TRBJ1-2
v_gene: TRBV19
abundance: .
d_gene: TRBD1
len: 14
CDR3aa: CAIHTGGVMNGYTF
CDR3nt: TGTGCCATCCACACAGGGGGCGTAATGAATGGCTACACCTTC

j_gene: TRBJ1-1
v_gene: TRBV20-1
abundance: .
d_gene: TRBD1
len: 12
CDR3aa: CSASEGQGEAFF
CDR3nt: TGCAGTGCTAGTGAGGGACAGGGTGAAGCTTTCTTT

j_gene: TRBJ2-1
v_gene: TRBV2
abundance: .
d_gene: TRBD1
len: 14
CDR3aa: CASSRDRNLNEQFF
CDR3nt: TGTGCCAGCAGCCGGGACAGGAACCTCAATGAGCAGTTCTTC

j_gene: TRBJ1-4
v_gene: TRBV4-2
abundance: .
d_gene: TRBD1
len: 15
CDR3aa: CASSQGGQPNEKLFF
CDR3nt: TGTGCCAGCAGCCAAGGGGGACAGCCAAATGAAAAACTGTTTTTT

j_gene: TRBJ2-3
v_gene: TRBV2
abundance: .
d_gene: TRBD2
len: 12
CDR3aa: CATRGGPDTQYF
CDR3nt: TGTGCCACTCGGGGAGGGCCAGATACGCAGTATTTT

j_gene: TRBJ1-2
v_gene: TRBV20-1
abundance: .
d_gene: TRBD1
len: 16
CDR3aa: CSASNPGQGASVGYTF
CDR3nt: TGCAGTGCTAGTAATCCGGGACAGGGGGCGAGCGTTGGCTACACCTTC

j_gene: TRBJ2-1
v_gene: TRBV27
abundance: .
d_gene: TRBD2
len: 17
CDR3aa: CASSSQRGGRSYNEQFF
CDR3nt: TGTGCCAGCAGTTCGCAGCGGGGGGGCCGGTCCTACAATGAGCAGTTCTTC

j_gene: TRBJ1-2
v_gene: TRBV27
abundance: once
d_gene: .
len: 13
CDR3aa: CASSLRGNYGYTF
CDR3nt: TGTGCCAGCAGTTTAAGAGGGAACTATGGCTACACCTTC

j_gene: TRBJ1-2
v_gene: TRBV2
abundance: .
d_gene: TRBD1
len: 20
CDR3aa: CASSEARDLGDRGYVKGYTF
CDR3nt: TGTGCCAGCAGTGAAGCGCGGGACCTAGGTGACAGGGGCTACGTAAAGGGCTACACCTTC

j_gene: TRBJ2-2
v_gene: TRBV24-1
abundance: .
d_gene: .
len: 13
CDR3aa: CATSDIAVGELFF
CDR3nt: TGTGCCACCAGTGATATAGCGGTCGGGGAGCTGTTTTTT

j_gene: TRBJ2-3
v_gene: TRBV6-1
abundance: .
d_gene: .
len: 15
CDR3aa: CASSEEGGGTDTQYF
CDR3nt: TGTGCCAGCAGTGAAGAGGGTGGTGGCACAGATACGCAGTATTTT

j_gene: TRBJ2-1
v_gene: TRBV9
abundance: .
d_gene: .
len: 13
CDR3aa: CASSVAVGNEQFF
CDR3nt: TGTGCCAGCAGCGTAGCCGTGGGGAATGAGCAGTTCTTC

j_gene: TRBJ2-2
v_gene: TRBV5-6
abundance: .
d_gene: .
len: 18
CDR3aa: CASSPSFLNLGGTGELFF
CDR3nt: TGTGCCAGCAGCCCTAGCTTCCTCAATTTGGGGGGCACCGGGGAGCTGTTTTTT

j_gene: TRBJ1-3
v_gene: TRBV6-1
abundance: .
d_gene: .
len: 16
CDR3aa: CASSEIGTRAGNTIYF
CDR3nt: TGTGCCAGCAGTGAAATCGGGACAAGAGCTGGAAACACCATATATTTT

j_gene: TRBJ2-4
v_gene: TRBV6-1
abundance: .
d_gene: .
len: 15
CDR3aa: CASSERVGFFNIQYF
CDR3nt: TGTGCCAGCAGTGAAAGAGTGGGTTTCTTCAACATTCAGTACTTC

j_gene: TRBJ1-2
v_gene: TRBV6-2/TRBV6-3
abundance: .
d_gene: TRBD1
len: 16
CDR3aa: CASRPTLTGGVYGYTF
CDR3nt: TGTGCCAGCAGACCTACATTGACAGGGGGCGTCTATGGCTACACCTTC

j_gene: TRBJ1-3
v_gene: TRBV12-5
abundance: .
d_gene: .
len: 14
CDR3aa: CASGLGGTGNTIYF
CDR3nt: TGTGCTAGTGGTTTGGGGGGTACCGGAAACACCATATATTTT

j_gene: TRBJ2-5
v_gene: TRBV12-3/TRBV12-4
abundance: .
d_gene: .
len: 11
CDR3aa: CASSLEETQYF
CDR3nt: TGTGCCAGCAGTTTAGAGGAGACCCAGTACTTC

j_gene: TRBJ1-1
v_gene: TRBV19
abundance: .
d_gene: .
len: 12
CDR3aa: CASSMRGTEAFF
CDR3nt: TGTGCCAGTAGTATGAGAGGCACTGAAGCTTTCTTT

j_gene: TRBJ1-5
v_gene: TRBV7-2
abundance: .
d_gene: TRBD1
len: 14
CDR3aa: CASSSRQGDQPQHF
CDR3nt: TGTGCCAGCAGTTCCCGACAGGGCGATCAGCCCCAGCATTTT

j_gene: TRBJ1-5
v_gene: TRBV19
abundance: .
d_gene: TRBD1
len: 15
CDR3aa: CASSPGTGLYQPQHF
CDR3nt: TGTGCCAGTAGTCCGGGGACAGGACTTTATCAGCCCCAGCATTTT

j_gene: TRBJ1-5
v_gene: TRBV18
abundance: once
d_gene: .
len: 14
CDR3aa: CASSVTGGYQPQHF
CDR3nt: TGTGCCAGCTCAGTCACAGGCGGGTATCAGCCCCAGCATTTT

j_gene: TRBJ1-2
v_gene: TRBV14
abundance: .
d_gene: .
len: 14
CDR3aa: CASSPSLGPYGYTF
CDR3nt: TGTGCCAGCAGCCCCTCGCTAGGCCCCTATGGCTACACCTTC

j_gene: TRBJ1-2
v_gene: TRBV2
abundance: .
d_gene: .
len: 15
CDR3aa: CASTSPLREDYGYTF
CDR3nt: TGTGCCAGCACTTCTCCGTTGAGGGAAGACTATGGCTACACCTTC

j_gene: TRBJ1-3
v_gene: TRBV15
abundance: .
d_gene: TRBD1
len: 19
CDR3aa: CATSRDLSTGDPSGNTIYF
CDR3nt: TGTGCCACCAGCAGAGATCTTTCGACAGGGGACCCCTCTGGAAACACCATATATTTT

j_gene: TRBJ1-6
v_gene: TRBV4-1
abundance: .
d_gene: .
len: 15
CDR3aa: CASSQDSLPNSPLHF
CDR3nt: TGCGCCAGCAGCCAGGACAGCCTACCGAATTCACCCCTCCACTTT

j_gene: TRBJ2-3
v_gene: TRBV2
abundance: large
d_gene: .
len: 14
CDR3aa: CARQGDQGTDTQYF
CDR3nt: TGTGCCAGGCAAGGGGACCAAGGCACAGATACGCAGTATTTT

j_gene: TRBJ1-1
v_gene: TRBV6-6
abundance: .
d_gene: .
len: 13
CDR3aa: CASSALKATEAFF
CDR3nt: TGTGCCAGCAGTGCCCTCAAGGCTACTGAAGCTTTCTTT

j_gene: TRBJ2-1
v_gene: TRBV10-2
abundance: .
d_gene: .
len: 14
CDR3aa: CASSGGGSYNEQFF
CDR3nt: TGCGCCAGCAGTGGAGGAGGCAGCTACAATGAGCAGTTCTTC

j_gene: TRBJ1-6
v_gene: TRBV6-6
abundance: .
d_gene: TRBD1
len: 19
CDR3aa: CASSPTLIGLTGGNSPLHF
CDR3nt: TGTGCCAGCAGTCCAACCCTAATCGGTCTGACAGGGGGGAATTCACCCCTCCACTTT

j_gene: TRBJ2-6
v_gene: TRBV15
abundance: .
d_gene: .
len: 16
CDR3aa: CATERGVGAGANVLTF
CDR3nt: TGTGCCACTGAGAGAGGGGTGGGGGCCGGGGCCAACGTCCTGACTTTC

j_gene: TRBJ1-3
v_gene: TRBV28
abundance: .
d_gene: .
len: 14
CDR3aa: CASSAPFSGNTIYF
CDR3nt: TGTGCCAGCAGTGCCCCCTTCTCTGGAAACACCATATATTTT

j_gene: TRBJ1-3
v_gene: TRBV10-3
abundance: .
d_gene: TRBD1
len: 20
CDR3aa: CAISESLGQGPFGSGNTIYF
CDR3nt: TGTGCCATCAGTGAGTCGTTAGGACAGGGGCCCTTCGGATCTGGAAACACCATATATTTT

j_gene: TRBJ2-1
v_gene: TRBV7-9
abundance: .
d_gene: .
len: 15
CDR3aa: CASSLIRGTYNEQFF
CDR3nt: TGTGCCAGCAGCTTAATAAGGGGGACCTACAATGAGCAGTTCTTC

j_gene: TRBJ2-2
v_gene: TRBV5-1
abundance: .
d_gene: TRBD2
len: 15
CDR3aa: CASSLSGGRTGELFF
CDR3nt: TGCGCCAGCAGCTTGAGCGGGGGGAGGACCGGGGAGCTGTTTTTT

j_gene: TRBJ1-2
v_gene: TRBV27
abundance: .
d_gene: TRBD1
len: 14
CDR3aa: CASRDTGAGAGYTF
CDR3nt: TGTGCCAGCAGGGATACAGGGGCTGGCGCGGGCTACACCTTC

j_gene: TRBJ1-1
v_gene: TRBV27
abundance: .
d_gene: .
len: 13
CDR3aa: CASSLYENTEAFF
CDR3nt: TGTGCCAGCAGTTTATACGAAAACACTGAAGCTTTCTTT

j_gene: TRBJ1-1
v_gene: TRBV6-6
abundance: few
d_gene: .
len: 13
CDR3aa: CASRDTNTGEAFF
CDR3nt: TGTGCCAGCAGGGATACCAACACAGGGGAAGCTTTCTTT

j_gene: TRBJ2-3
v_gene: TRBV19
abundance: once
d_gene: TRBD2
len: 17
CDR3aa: CASSILGASGGLDTQYF
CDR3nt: TGTGCCAGTAGTATTCTTGGGGCTAGCGGGGGCCTAGATACGCAGTATTTT

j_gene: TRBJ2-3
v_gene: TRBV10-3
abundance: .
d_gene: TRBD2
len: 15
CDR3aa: CAISEWAGGADTQYF
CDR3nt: TGTGCCATCAGTGAATGGGCGGGGGGCGCGGATACGCAGTATTTT

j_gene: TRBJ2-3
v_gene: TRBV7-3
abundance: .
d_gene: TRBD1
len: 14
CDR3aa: CASSRDRAEDTQYF
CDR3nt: TGTGCCAGCAGCCGGGACAGGGCGGAAGATACGCAGTATTTT

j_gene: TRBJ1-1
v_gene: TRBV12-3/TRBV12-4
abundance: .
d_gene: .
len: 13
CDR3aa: CASRTRKLSEAFF
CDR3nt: TGTGCCAGCAGGACACGTAAACTGTCTGAAGCTTTCTTT

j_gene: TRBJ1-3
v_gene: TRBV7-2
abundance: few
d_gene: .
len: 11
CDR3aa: CASSNGNTIYF
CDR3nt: TGTGCCAGCAGTAACGGAAACACCATATATTTT

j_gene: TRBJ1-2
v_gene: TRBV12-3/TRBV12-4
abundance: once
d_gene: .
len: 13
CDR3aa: CASSSGAVGGYTF
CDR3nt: TGTGCCAGCAGTTCCGGGGCCGTGGGTGGCTACACCTTC

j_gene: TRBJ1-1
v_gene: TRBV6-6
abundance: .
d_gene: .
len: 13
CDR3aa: CASSYGQNTEAFF
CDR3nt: TGTGCCAGCAGTTACGGACAGAACACTGAAGCTTTCTTT

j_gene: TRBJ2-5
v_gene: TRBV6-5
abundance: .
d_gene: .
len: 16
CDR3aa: CASSYSTGQGQETQYF
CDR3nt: TGTGCCAGCAGTTACTCGACCGGGCAGGGGCAAGAGACCCAGTACTTC

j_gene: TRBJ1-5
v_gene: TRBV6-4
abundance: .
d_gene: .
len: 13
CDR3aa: CASSDRPNQPQHF
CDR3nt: TGTGCCAGCAGTGACAGGCCCAATCAGCCCCAGCATTTT

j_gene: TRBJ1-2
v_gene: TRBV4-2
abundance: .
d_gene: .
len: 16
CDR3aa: CASSQEPGKTNYGYTF
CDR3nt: TGTGCCAGCAGCCAAGAACCGGGGAAAACCAACTATGGCTACACCTTC